The 28 T cell receptor beta chains given below trace back to one sample, sequenced in a study of T cells in Graves' hyperthyroidism and ophthalmopathy. RNA transcripts provided the source from which TCR beta CDR3 regions were amplified. The TCR CDR3 first-round RT-PCR relied on the HTBI primer set. TCRdb reprocessed the multiplex PCR reads with MiXCR, giving one entry per CDR3 protein. The table has some 380,000 distinct CDR3 sequences, roughly 13% seen once. The sequenced sample consisted of blood. The receptors derive from a man aged 30 to 45 with Graves' hyperthyroidism that later progressed to Graves' ophthalmopathy.

V is TRBV7-3 and J is TRBJ2-3; D possibly matches TRBD1 or TRBD2 (5 bases each). CDR3 length: 15 residues. V was pared by 1 base and J by 4 bases, with 12 bases between. Germline V gene sequence: CDR1 SGHTA, CDR2 FQGTGA. The CDR3 sequence: CASSLMRGEADTQYF. In nucleotides, the CDR3 is TGTGCCAGCAGCTTAATGAGGGGCGAGGCAGATACGCAGTATTTT.

This clonotype was detected many times. The chain recombines TRBV28 with TRBJ1-5, with D hard to call. The V end was cut by 6 bases, the J end by 0 bases, with 12 bases between. Germline V gene sequence: CDR1 MDHEN, CDR2 SYDVKM. The CDR3 sequence is 15 residues long. CDR3 nucleotides: TGTGCCAGCAGCCGTCAGGAGTATAGCAATCAGCCCCAGCATTTT. This sequence encodes CASSRQEYSNQPQHF. The full variable domain, completed using reference TRBV28 and TRBJ1-5, is DVKVTQSSRYLVKRTGEKVFLECVQDMDHENMFWYRQDPGLGLRLIYFSYDVKMKEKGDIPEGYSVSREKKERFSLILESASTNQTSMYLCASSRQEYSNQPQHFGDGTRLSIL.

This clonotype has a count of ten or more. This rearrangement joins TRBV20-1 to TRBJ2-7; 8 nucleotides agree with TRBD1. In germline, CDR1 is DFQATT, CDR2 SNEGSKA (reference sequence). V lost 2 bases, J lost 5 bases, and 5 bases stayed unmatched. The length of the CDR3 is 13 residues. In nucleotides, the CDR3 is TGCAGTGCTAGACCTCAGGGGGCAAACGAGCAGTACTTC. Translated: CSARPQGANEQYF.

The table lists this clonotype with many counts. The J gene is TRBJ1-1, the V gene TRBV6-1, with 9 bases identical to TRBD1. V trimming: 3 bases; J trimming: 4 bases; junction bases outside the gene matches: 6. The CDR3 consists of 15 residues. Germline CDR1 and CDR2: MNHNS and SASEGT. CDR3 nucleotide sequence: TGTGCCAGCAGTGAGACAGGGGGTTGGAGCACTGAAGCTTTCTTT. It translates to CASSETGGWSTEAFF.

This clonotype was observed at least ten times. This chain joins TRBV15 and TRBJ1-1; D unresolved. The germline V gene has CDR1 LNHNV and CDR2 YYDKDF (reference sequence). The V end was cut by 5 bases, the J end by 2 bases, with 9 bases between. This CDR3 comprises 13 residues. CDR3 protein: CATSSSGNTEAFF. The DNA for the CDR3 is TGTGCCACCAGCTCCTCGGGCAACACTGAAGCTTTCTTT.

At least ten counts were recorded for this clonotype. V and J are TRBV28 and TRBJ2-3; no clear D. The CDR3 sequence is 12 residues long. CDR1 is MDHEN and CDR2 is SYDVKM in the germline V gene. V was cut by 2 bases and J by 5 bases, with 5 bases left in between. Here the CDR3 reads CASSLKRDTQYF. In nucleotides, the CDR3 is TGTGCCAGCAGTTTAAAAAGAGATACGCAGTATTTT.

About this clonotype itself: Given a much more abundant clone one base away, this may be a read error. J is TRBJ1-1 and V is TRBV5-1, with 9 bases that match TRBD1. The germline V gene encodes CDR1 SGHRS and CDR2 YFSETQ. CDR3 length: 17 amino acids. Losses at the gene ends were 4 bases for V and 1 base for J; bases not matched to a gene: 11. CDR3 in amino acids: CASSDGQGSLENTEAFF. In DNA, the CDR3 is TGCGCCAGCAGCGACGGACAGGGGTCTTTGGAGAACACTGAAGCTTTCTTT.

This clonotype was counted between two and nine times. CDR3 loop: CASSTDRYAEAFF. The CDR3 coding sequence is TGTGCCAGCAGCACGGACAGGTACGCTGAAGCTTTCTTT. The J gene is TRBJ1-1, the V gene TRBV7-9; 7 bases line up with TRBD1. The CDR3 consists of 13 residues. With 5 bases clipped from V and 6 bases from J, the junction kept 6 bases outside the gene matches. From germline, CDR1 is SEHNR and CDR2 FQNEAQ (reference sequence).

In its sample, this clonotype was seen a few times. Because the CDR3 is missing its conserved closing phenylalanine or tryptophan, this is likely a read error. The DNA is left out, because the CDR3 cannot be placed on it with certainty; the CDR3 is given as TCRdb lists it. This chain uses TRBV5-6 with TRBJ1-1. CDR1 is SGHDT and CDR2 is YYEEEE in the germline V gene. Ends included, the CDR3 has 11 residues. The CDR3 spells CASSWDTEAFV.

This clonotype came up a few times. The chain has TRBV7-9 and TRBJ2-1; weak D call: TRBD1 (5 bases). The CDR3 is 13 amino acids. Deletions cut 2 bases from V and 7 bases from J, with 9 bases between. Germline CDR1 is SEHNR and CDR2 is FQNEAQ (reference sequence). For the CDR3, the DNA is TGTGCCAGCAGCTTAACCAGGGAAAATGAGCAGTTCTTC. Protein: CASSLTRENEQFF.

In its sample, this clonotype was seen a few times. V gene TRBV13 combines with J gene TRBJ2-7, with D unresolved. CDR1 is PRHDT, CDR2 FYEKMQ, per germline (reference sequence). Trimming took 8 bases from V and 7 from J, leaving 9 bases between them. This CDR3 has 10 residues. DNA for the CDR3: TGTGCCAGCCCCCTCGGGGAGCAGTACTTC. This gives the protein CASPLGEQYF.

The table lists this clonotype with many counts. The CDR3 loop is CASSFNNRGLYNEQFF. The CDR3 DNA sequence: TGTGCCAGCAGCTTTAACAACAGGGGGCTTTACAATGAGCAGTTCTTC. This rearrangement joins TRBV7-8 to TRBJ2-1; 9 bases map to TRBD1. With 3 bases clipped from V and 4 bases from J, the junction kept 7 bases outside the gene matches. The CDR3 consists of 16 residues. Germline values: CDR1 SGHVS, CDR2 FQNEAQ.

The table lists this clonotype with a few counts. V is TRBV6-1 and J is TRBJ1-5; 7 bases are shared with TRBD1. In germline, CDR1 is MNHNS, CDR2 SASEGT. Germline trimming cut 5 bases from V and 3 bases from J; bases unmatched to any gene: 7. This CDR3 is 15 amino acids long. CDR3 coding DNA: TGTGCCAGCAGTCCGACCGGACAGGCCAATCAGCCCCAGCATTTT. Translating gives CASSPTGQANQPQHF.

This clonotype has ten or more counts. V is TRBV7-9 and J is TRBJ2-1; 7 bases align to TRBD2. Germline V lookup: CDR1 SEHNR, CDR2 FQNEAQ (reference sequence). The CDR3 sequence is 18 residues long. Losses at the gene ends were 1 base for V and 6 bases for J; bases not matched to a gene: 15. In nucleotides, the CDR3 is TGTGCCAGCAGCTTAGTGGCCCTAGCGGACTTGAAACGCAATGAGCAGTTCTTC. This translates into CASSLVALADLKRNEQFF. The full variable domain, completed using reference TRBV7-9 and TRBJ2-1, is DTGVSQNPRHKITKRGQNVTFRCDPISEHNRLYWYRQTLGQGPEFLTYFQNEAQLEKSRLLSDRFSAERPKGSFSTLEIQRTEQGDSAMYLCASSLVALADLKRNEQFFGPGTRLTVL.

The chain employs TRBV29-1 and TRBJ2-3; D might be TRBD1 or TRBD2, each matching 6 bases. CDR1 and CDR2 (germline): SQVTM, ANQGSEA. The CDR3 is made up of 12 amino acids. V was cut by 0 bases and J by 6 bases, with 7 bases left in between. CDR3 sequence (DNA): TGCAGCGTTGAAGAGGGGGGCGATACGCAGTATTTT. Protein sequence: CSVEEGGDTQYF.

The V and J genes are TRBV6-5 and TRBJ2-4; D may match TRBD1 or TRBD2 (5 bases each). The germline CDR1 and CDR2 sequences are MNHEY and SVGAGI. CDR3 length: 15 amino acids. V dropped 2 bases and J dropped 2 bases, with 10 bases sitting between them. The CDR3 DNA follows: TGTGCCAGCAGTTACGGGGGTTTGTCCAAAAACATTCAGTACTTC. Translation gives CASSYGGLSKNIQYF.

This clonotype was seen many times. The rearrangement joins TRBV20-1 to TRBJ1-2; D is uncertain. The CDR3 is made up of 12 amino acids. Per the germline V gene, CDR1 is DFQATT and CDR2 is SNEGSKA (reference sequence). V was clipped by 6 bases and J by 7 bases, with 15 bases between them. The CDR3 here is CSAASEFSGYTF. The CDR3 DNA reads as TGCAGTGCCGCATCTGAGTTCTCTGGCTACACCTTC.

There are many counts of this clonotype. This rearrangement joins TRBV9 to TRBJ2-7; 7 nucleotides align to TRBD1. The CDR3 is made up of 14 amino acids. V lost 4 bases to trimming and J lost 1 base; unmatched junction nucleotides: 5. The germline gives CDR1 SGDLS, CDR2 YYNGEE. CDR3 protein: CASSSGTESYEQYF. The CDR3 bases are TGTGCCAGCAGCTCCGGGACAGAGTCCTACGAGCAGTACTTC. Full variable domain (remainder filled in from reference TRBV9 and TRBJ2-7): DSGVTQTPKHLITATGQRVTLRCSPRSGDLSVYWYQQSLDQGLQFLIQYYNGEERAKGNILERFSAQQFPDLHSELNLSSLELGDSALYFCASSSGTESYEQYFGPGTRLTVT.

There are many counts of this clonotype. The chain is built from TRBV6-1 and TRBJ1-2, with 7 bases identical to TRBD1. The germline CDR1 and CDR2 sequences are MNHNS and SASEGT. Unmatched junction bases numbered 10, after V lost 7 bases and J lost 5 bases. The CDR3 has 14 residues. The DNA of the CDR3 is TGTGCCAGCATCCCACCCGGGACAGAATATGGCTACACCTTC. Amino acids: CASIPPGTEYGYTF.

This clonotype was recorded a few times. A much larger clone is a single base away; this may be a read error. This chain connects TRBV7-9 to TRBJ1-2; 7 bases are a match to TRBD1. The CDR3 has 13 amino acids. Germline CDR1 SEHNR, CDR2 FQNEAQ (reference sequence). The trim removed 1 base at V and 7 bases at J, leaving 3 bases unmatched. The CDR3 DNA reads as TGTGCCAGCAGCTTAGACAGGGGCCCTGGCTACACCTTC. It is translated as CASSLDRGPGYTF.

This clonotype was seen a single time. The V gene is TRBV5-6, the J gene TRBJ1-5; no clear D gene. The germline V gene encodes CDR1 SGHDT and CDR2 YYEEEE. Trimming removed 0 bases at V and 5 bases at J, with 6 bases between. The CDR3 has 13 amino acids. CDR3 coding DNA: TGTGCCAGCAGCTTGGCCGGCCATCAGCCCCAGCATTTT. Translating gives CASSLAGHQPQHF.

The chain links TRBV6-2 or TRBV6-3 to TRBJ1-6, with 7 bases aligning to TRBD1. Germline V gene lookup returns CDR1 MNHEY and CDR2 SVGEGT. Trimming took 6 bases from V and 5 from J; bases not matched to a gene: 10. The CDR3 covers 16 residues. CDR3 nucleotide sequence: TGTGCCAGCAGCCCCTCGACAGGGACCAATAATTCACCCCTCCACTTT. As protein: CASSPSTGTNNSPLHF.

This clonotype was detected a few times. The V call is TRBV5-6, the J call TRBJ1-2; tentatively, D is TRBD1 (6 bases). Trimming stripped 3 bases from V and 4 bases from J, with 19 bases between. The CDR3 covers 16 residues. Germline V lookup: CDR1 SGHDT, CDR2 YYEEEE. This CDR3 reads CASSSFSGTWGYGYTF. CDR3 DNA: TGTGCCAGCAGCTCCTTCTCCGGGACATGGGGCTATGGCTACACCTTC.

This clonotype was counted ten times or more. The rearrangement links TRBV12-3 or TRBV12-4 to TRBJ1-2; D is possibly TRBD1 (6 bases). The CDR3 extends over 14 amino acids. Trimming removed 6 bases at V and 7 bases at J, with 18 bases between. CDR3 protein: CASSLDSHSGGYTF. Written as DNA, the CDR3 is TGTGCCAGCAGCCTGGACAGCCACTCCGGTGGCTACACCTTC.

V and J are TRBV20-1 and TRBJ1-6; 8 positions agree with TRBD1. V lost 4 bases to trimming and J lost 10 bases; unmatched junction nucleotides: 6. The CDR3 totals 13 residues. From germline, CDR1 is DFQATT and CDR2 SNEGSKA (reference sequence). The CDR3 coding sequence is TGCAGTGCTATTTCCGGGACAGGCTCACCCCTCCACTTT. This codes for CSAISGTGSPLHF.

This clonotype was counted many times. This chain links TRBV14 with TRBJ2-1; D gene uncertain. V was clipped by 2 bases and J by 12 bases, with 14 bases between them. Germline values: CDR1 SGHDN, CDR2 FVKESK. The CDR3 is 13 amino acids. The CDR3 protein is CASSQWPRLGQFF. DNA for the CDR3: TGTGCCAGCAGCCAATGGCCTCGCCTCGGGCAGTTCTTC.

This clonotype came up a few times. The chain couples TRBV6-1 to TRBJ2-7, with 11 bases that match TRBD2. Germline CDR1 is MNHNS and CDR2 is SASEGT. Trimming took 7 bases from V and 5 from J; bases not matched to a gene: 7. The length of the CDR3 is 14 residues. For the CDR3, the DNA is TGTGCCAGCACCCTTAGCGGGGGGGCCAACGAGCAGTACTTC. This translates into CASTLSGGANEQYF.

This clonotype was counted many times. The V gene is TRBV9, the J gene TRBJ1-2, with unresolved D. Germline CDR1 reads SGDLS; CDR2 reads YYNGEE. The CDR3 covers 11 residues. Trimming removed 0 bases from V and 8 bases from J, with 5 bases in between. The CDR3 here is CASSVGNGYTF. CDR3 DNA: TGTGCCAGCAGCGTAGGGAACGGCTACACCTTC.